The entry that follows covers one TCR beta chain sequence. Germline CDR1 and CDR2: SGHNT and YENEEA. Between the trimmed V and J ends, which lost 2 bases and 0 bases, there was a span of 8 bases. The length of the CDR3 is 15 residues. Authors' methods: Counts of nucleated cells, estimated from reference gene primer amplification, were obtained. Only in-frame clones appear in the TCRdb table, and some are missing; sequencing was by immunoSEQ multiplex PCR. V, J and clone size were drawn from that table, and D and trimming were deduced from the DNA. The data show about 260,000 clones, less than 90% seen once. This specimen belongs to a study of blood T cell repertoires in COVID-19. Study context: The United States, Italy and Spain were the sources of the acute and convalescent COVID-19 samples. From T cells, B-cell-depleted T cells, or PBMCs came the material, which was cDNA or gDNA.

The receptor's source is a man between 60 and 75 years old who had recovered from COVID-19. V usage is TRBV11-3 and J usage is TRBJ1-3; no clear D. The sequenced sample was peripheral blood. CDR3 coding DNA: TGTGCCAGCAGCTTATCGGGGAACTCTGGAAACACCATATATTTT. It codes for CASSLSGNSGNTIYF.